This passage covers 19 T cell receptor beta chains from one sample sequenced in a study of blood T cell repertoires in COVID-19. Data came from immunoSEQ multiplex PCR; TCRdb stores just in-frame clones and leaves some out. Of 50,000 or so clones in the sample, approximately 80% were seen once. Input material: peripheral blood. These receptors all stem from a man in his forties with acute or convalescent COVID-19.

The chain joins TRBV28 to TRBJ1-2; unclear D gene. This CDR3 is 13 amino acids long. Germline V gene data show CDR1 as MDHEN and CDR2 as SYDVKM. Trimming pared 8 bases from V and 0 bases from J, leaving 10 bases between. This chain's CDR3 is CASLRTANYGYTF. The CDR3 DNA reads as TGTGCCAGCCTTAGAACAGCTAACTATGGCTACACCTTC.

This sequence joins TRBV7-2 and TRBJ2-7; 10 bases match TRBD1. The CDR3 spans 16 residues. Germline V lookup: CDR1 SGHTA, CDR2 FQGNSA. Losses at the gene ends were 5 bases for V and 2 bases for J; bases not matched to a gene: 9. The CDR3 reads CASSTRYGTGAYEQYF. The CDR3 DNA is TGTGCCAGCAGCACCCGATACGGGACAGGGGCCTACGAGCAGTACTTC. Using reference TRBV7-2 and TRBJ2-7 for the parts outside the CDR3, the full variable domain is GAGVSQSPSNKVTEKGKDVELRCDPISGHTALYWYRQSLGQGLEFLIYFQGNSAPDKSGLPSDRFSAERTGGSVSTLTIQRTQQEDSAVYLCASSTRYGTGAYEQYFGPGTRLTVT.

Written as DNA, the CDR3 is TGTGCCAGCAGCTTAGTTAGCTCTGGGGCCAACGTCCTGACTTTC. Translation gives CASSLVSSGANVLTF. The genes are TRBV7-2 and TRBJ2-6, with unresolved D. V shed 1 base and J shed 0 bases, with 4 bases lying between them. Germline CDR1 reads SGHTA; CDR2 reads FQGNSA. The CDR3 has 15 amino acids.

This chain joins TRBV3-1 (or the pseudogene TRBV3-2) and TRBJ1-1, with 7 nucleotides matching TRBD1. V was clipped by 5 bases and J by 4 bases; unmatched bases: 7. The CDR3 consists of 14 residues. Looked up from germline, CDR1 is LGHDT and CDR2 is YNNKEL (reference sequence). The CDR3 here is CASSYNQGVTEAFF. Here the CDR3 DNA reads TGTGCCAGCAGCTATAATCAGGGGGTCACTGAAGCTTTCTTT.

J is TRBJ1-2 and V is TRBV4-1; no clear D gene. Germline-derived CDR1 and CDR2 are MGHRA and YSYEKL. Trimming stripped 0 bases from V and 3 bases from J, with 17 bases between. There are 17 residues in the CDR3. For the CDR3, the DNA is TGCGCCAGCAGCCAAGAAAGGCGTGGAGGAGGGTACTATGGCTACACCTTC. Translating gives CASSQERRGGGYYGYTF.

V is TRBV6-6 and J is TRBJ1-5, with 7 nucleotides matching TRBD1. After removal of 5 bases from V and 4 bases from J, the junction contained 5 bases not matched to a gene. Germline V CDR1 and CDR2: MNHNY, SVGAGI (reference sequence). The CDR3 is 14 residues long. CDR3 in DNA: TGTGCCAGCAGTGCTGGGACAGAGAATCAGCCCCAGCATTTT. Amino acids: CASSAGTENQPQHF.

This chain connects TRBV10-1 to TRBJ2-7, with D possibly matching TRBD2 (5 bases). The germline V and J ends were trimmed by 2 bases and 4 bases, with 6 bases remaining between them. The CDR3 extends over 12 amino acids. Germline CDR1 and CDR2: WNHNN and SYGVQD (reference sequence). CDR3 sequence reads: CASSEAGYEQYF. Here the CDR3 DNA reads TGCGCCAGCAGTGAGGCGGGTTACGAGCAGTACTTC.

In DNA form, the CDR3 reads TGTGCCACCAGTGTAGGGGGCCACGGCTATGGCTACACCTTC. Translation gives CATSVGGHGYGYTF. J is TRBJ1-2 and V is TRBV24-1, with 7 bases matching TRBD1. V shed 5 bases and J 4 bases; nucleotides not matched to a gene: 6. The CDR3 length is 14 residues. Germline V lookup: CDR1 KGHDR, CDR2 SFDVKD.

This clone has a handful of counts. The chain couples TRBV18 to TRBJ2-1; 13 bases line up with TRBD2. The CDR3 is made up of 17 amino acids. Trimming cost V 3 bases and J 4 bases; bases outside gene matches: 6. The germline gives CDR1 KGHSH, CDR2 LQKENI. CDR3 DNA sequence: TGTGCCAGCTCACCGGGGTTGACTAGCGGGGGGTACAATGAGCAGTTCTTC. Amino acid sequence: CASSPGLTSGGYNEQFF.

This clone is a singleton in its sample. The gene calls are TRBV6-4 and TRBJ1-5; weak D call: TRBD1 (5 bases). V was pared by 6 bases and J by 4 bases, with 13 bases between. The CDR3 contains 14 residues. Germline loops: CDR1 MRHNA, CDR2 SNTAGT. CDR3 residues: CASSGKGRNQPQHF. The CDR3 DNA is TGTGCCAGCAGCGGAAAGGGGCGTAATCAGCCCCAGCATTTT.

The rearrangement links TRBV4-3 to TRBJ2-5; D gene uncertain. Germline CDR1 and CDR2: LGHNA and YSLEER. The germline V and J ends were trimmed by 1 base and 10 bases, with 19 bases remaining between them. The CDR3 has 15 residues. The CDR3 protein is CASSQAWADGEVQYF. DNA for the CDR3: TGCGCCAGCAGCCAAGCGTGGGCAGATGGCGAAGTCCAGTACTTC.

The V gene is TRBV6-5, the J gene TRBJ2-2; unclear D gene. CDR1 and CDR2 from the germline V gene are MNHEY and SVGAGI. The CDR3 sequence is 13 residues long. With 8 bases removed from V and 4 bases from J, the gap between germline ends came to 11 bases. The CDR3 here is CASVYSSTGELFF. The CDR3 DNA is TGTGCCAGCGTTTATTCCAGCACCGGGGAGCTGTTTTTT.

The chain carries TRBV7-9 and TRBJ1-5; 7 bases line up with TRBD1. The J segment lost 0 bases and the V segment lost 2 bases, leaving 1 base of the junction unmatched. The germline gives CDR1 SEHNR, CDR2 FQNEAQ (reference sequence). The CDR3 covers 15 residues. As DNA, the CDR3 is TGTGCCAGCAGCTTACAGGGGGATAGCAATCAGCCCCAGCATTTT. This translates into CASSLQGDSNQPQHF.

V and J are TRBV29-1 and TRBJ2-3, with D possibly matching TRBD2 (7 bases). Per the germline V gene, CDR1 is SQVTM and CDR2 is ANQGSEA. V was clipped by 8 bases and J by 0 bases, with 18 bases between them. CDR3 length equals 15 residues. This chain's CDR3 is CSTRRAGASTDTQYF. The CDR3 coding sequence is TGCAGCACGAGAAGGGCGGGGGCAAGCACAGATACGCAGTATTTT.

The CDR3: CASSARDRSYEQYF. In DNA form, the CDR3 reads TGTGCCAGCAGTGCCCGGGACAGATCCTACGAGCAGTACTTC. The chain employs TRBV25-1 and TRBJ2-7; 7 bases agree with TRBD1. The length of the CDR3 is 14 residues. Germline V gene lookup returns CDR1 MGHDK and CDR2 SYGVNS. After removal of 4 bases from V and 1 base from J, the junction contained 4 bases not matched to a gene.

The chain joins TRBV2 to TRBJ2-7, with D perhaps matching TRBD2 (5 bases). The CDR3 contains 15 residues. CDR1 and CDR2 (germline): SNHLY, FYNNEI. V lost 8 bases to trimming and J lost 7 bases, with 24 bases between them. The DNA of the CDR3 is TGTGCCAGCTCAAGTAGAGGACCGAGCTCGGGGGAGCAGTACTTC. Protein product: CASSSRGPSSGEQYF.

This rearrangement joins TRBV3-1 (or the pseudogene TRBV3-2) to TRBJ1-2, with a tentative D call TRBD1 (5 bases). The CDR3 length is 14 residues. V was pared by 0 bases and J by 7 bases, with 12 bases between. Looked up from germline, CDR1 is LGHDT and CDR2 is YNNKEL (reference sequence). CDR3 in DNA: TGTGCCAGCAGCCAAGACTGGCGGAGGGGTGGCTACACCTTC. The encoded protein is CASSQDWRRGGYTF.

The chain couples TRBV29-1 to TRBJ2-1; D is possibly TRBD2 (5 bases). Germline values: CDR1 SQVTM, CDR2 ANQGSEA. Trimming removed 7 bases from V and 9 bases from J, with 13 bases in between. CDR3 length equals 11 residues. This CDR3 reads CSARIRGEQFF. The DNA for the CDR3 is TGCAGCGCTAGAATACGGGGTGAGCAGTTCTTC.

On this clone: The same CDR3 can be traced to other DNA sequences in this sample. The V gene is TRBV18, the J gene TRBJ1-1, with D perhaps matching TRBD1 (5 bases). The V gene's germline CDR1 is KGHSH and CDR2 LQKENI. The length of the CDR3 is 14 residues. The V and J ends lost 3 bases and 1 base respectively, with 9 bases between them. The CDR3 DNA reads TGTGCCAGCTCACCTGGGCAGGGGAACACTGAAGCTTTCTTT. Translated: CASSPGQGNTEAFF.